Listed below are T cell receptor beta chains from one sample, sequenced in a study of cytomegalovirus exposure and HLA in healthy donors. Clones were sequenced by immunoSEQ multiplex PCR, and TCRdb holds only the in-frame ones, with some missing. Among 150,000 to 200,000 clones listed, roughly 82% were seen once. Sequenced material: PBMCs. These receptor sequences come from a man over 45 in good health and CMV-seropositive. Each CDR3 is given with its conserved first and last residue. D genes are given only for firm matches. Some rows mark clone size as missing; the rest say once, few, many or name a class of expanded clone.

d_gene: TRBD1; j_gene: TRBJ1-1; v_gene: TRBV7-2; abundance: NA; CDR3nt: TGTGCCAGCAGCCGGAGACAGGGTTCGGGCACTGAAGCTTTCTTT; CDR3aa: CASSRRQGSGTEAFF
d_gene: NA; j_gene: TRBJ2-7; v_gene: TRBV5-1; abundance: few; CDR3nt: TGCGCCAGCAGCTTGGCCTGGGAGGCCGACGAGCAGTACTTC; CDR3aa: CASSLAWEADEQYF
d_gene: TRBD1; j_gene: TRBJ2-1; v_gene: TRBV28; abundance: NA; CDR3nt: TGTGCCAGCAGGCCACCAGGGGGAAGGGGGAATGAGCAGTTCTTC; CDR3aa: CASRPPGGRGNEQFF
d_gene: NA; j_gene: TRBJ2-2; v_gene: TRBV11-3; abundance: once; CDR3nt: TGTGCCAGCAGCTCAACAAGGGTAGGAGGCGGGGAGCTGTTTTTT; CDR3aa: CASSSTRVGGGELFF
d_gene: NA; j_gene: TRBJ1-1; v_gene: TRBV6-5; abundance: NA; CDR3nt: TGTGCCAGCAGTGGACAAGGGAGGACTGAAGCTTTCTTT; CDR3aa: CASSGQGRTEAFF
d_gene: TRBD1; j_gene: TRBJ2-7; v_gene: TRBV5-1; abundance: NA; CDR3nt: TGCGCCAGCAGCTTGGCACCGGGACAGGGGAACGACGAGCAGTACTTC; CDR3aa: CASSLAPGQGNDEQYF
d_gene: TRBD1; j_gene: TRBJ1-1; v_gene: TRBV28; abundance: NA; CDR3nt: TGTGCCAGCAGTCTCGGACAGGGGAACACTGAAGCTTTCTTT; CDR3aa: CASSLGQGNTEAFF
d_gene: TRBD1; j_gene: TRBJ2-7; v_gene: TRBV28; abundance: NA; CDR3nt: TGTGCCAGCAGTATCCCAGGGGGTGACGAGCAGTACTTC; CDR3aa: CASSIPGGDEQYF
d_gene: NA; j_gene: TRBJ2-7; v_gene: TRBV7-2; abundance: NA; CDR3nt: TGTGCCAGCAGCATCGGACGGTCTGAAAGGGGCCGACAGCAGTACTTC; CDR3aa: CASSIGRSERGRQQYF
d_gene: NA; j_gene: TRBJ2-2; v_gene: TRBV5-6; abundance: NA; CDR3nt: TGTGCCAGCAGCCTAGTCCGGGGAGATACCGGGGAGCTGTTTTTT; CDR3aa: CASSLVRGDTGELFF
d_gene: NA; j_gene: TRBJ1-3; v_gene: TRBV19; abundance: NA; CDR3nt: TGTGCCAGTAGTATAGATTCCATTAAAGGAGCTGGAAACACCATATATTTT; CDR3aa: CASSIDSIKGAGNTIYF
d_gene: NA; j_gene: TRBJ1-3; v_gene: TRBV7-2; abundance: NA; CDR3nt: TGTGCCAGCAGCTTAGCAGCGGGGTTTTCTGGAAACACCATATATTTT; CDR3aa: CASSLAAGFSGNTIYF
d_gene: NA; j_gene: TRBJ1-1; v_gene: TRBV2; abundance: NA; CDR3nt: TGTGCCAGCAGTCCCCTTAAGAACACTGAAGCTTTCTTT; CDR3aa: CASSPLKNTEAFF
d_gene: NA; j_gene: TRBJ2-3; v_gene: TRBV11-3; abundance: NA; CDR3nt: TGTGCCAGCAGCTTAGGAGACAGAACGGACGGAGATACGCAGTATTTT; CDR3aa: CASSLGDRTDGDTQYF
d_gene: NA; j_gene: TRBJ1-1; v_gene: TRBV18; abundance: NA; CDR3nt: TGTGCCAGCTCACCACCAGCAGGGGAGTCCACTGAAGCTTTCTTT; CDR3aa: CASSPPAGESTEAFF
d_gene: NA; j_gene: TRBJ2-5; v_gene: TRBV19; abundance: NA; CDR3nt: TGTGCCAGTAGCATCACAGGACCGTCCCAAGAGACCCAGTACTTC; CDR3aa: CASSITGPSQETQYF
d_gene: TRBD2; j_gene: TRBJ2-7; v_gene: TRBV5-1; abundance: NA; CDR3nt: TGCGCCAGCAGCTTGACTAGCGGCCCCTACGAGCAGTACTTC; CDR3aa: CASSLTSGPYEQYF
d_gene: TRBD2; j_gene: TRBJ2-1; v_gene: TRBV27; abundance: NA; CDR3nt: TGTGCCAGCAGGGGGGCCCCTCGACTAGCGGGAGTTCGTGAGCAGTTCTTC; CDR3aa: CASRGAPRLAGVREQFF
d_gene: TRBD2; j_gene: TRBJ2-3; v_gene: TRBV6-8; abundance: NA; CDR3nt: TGTGCCAGCAGTTACCCTCCGACGGCGGGGGGATACACAGATACGCAGTATTTT; CDR3aa: CASSYPPTAGGYTDTQYF
d_gene: NA; j_gene: TRBJ1-2; v_gene: TRBV7-2; abundance: NA; CDR3nt: TGTGCCAGCAGCTCCACAGGGACCTATGGCTACACCTTC; CDR3aa: CASSSTGTYGYTF
d_gene: NA; j_gene: TRBJ1-3; v_gene: TRBV30; abundance: NA; CDR3nt: TGTGCCTGGCACATGGGGGGATCGGCCGGAAACACCATATATTTT; CDR3aa: CAWHMGGSAGNTIYF
d_gene: NA; j_gene: TRBJ1-2; v_gene: TRBV6-1; abundance: NA; CDR3nt: TGTGCCACCGTCCTCTCCCTTAACTATGGCTACACCTTC; CDR3aa: CATVLSLNYGYTF
d_gene: NA; j_gene: TRBJ2-1; v_gene: TRBV18; abundance: NA; CDR3nt: TGTGCCAGCTCCCGGGACACGGACAATGAGCAGTTCTTC; CDR3aa: CASSRDTDNEQFF
d_gene: NA; j_gene: TRBJ1-5; v_gene: TRBV28; abundance: once; CDR3nt: TGTGCCAGCAGTTTCTCCAATCAGCCCCAGCATTTT; CDR3aa: CASSFSNQPQHF
d_gene: NA; j_gene: TRBJ1-3; v_gene: TRBV5-6; abundance: once; CDR3nt: TGTGCCAGCAGCTTAGGAAGGGGTGAGACCACCATATATTTT; CDR3aa: CASSLGRGETTIYF
d_gene: TRBD1; j_gene: TRBJ2-7; v_gene: TRBV28; abundance: NA; CDR3nt: TGTGCCAGCACCCTGGGCAGGGGGCTCTACGAGCAGTACTTC; CDR3aa: CASTLGRGLYEQYF